This TCR beta chain was identified in a study of beta chain features in type 1 diabetes. Trimming cost V 4 bases and J 0 bases, with 9 bases left between them. The CDR3 covers 15 residues. Germline V CDR1 and CDR2: LGHNA, YNFKEQ. What was sequenced were expressed TCRB transcripts, since all of the isolated RNA had been reverse transcribed. The method was immunoSEQ multiplex PCR; TCRdb's version includes in-frame clones alone and lacks a portion of them. The profile shows a few hundred thousand clones, around an eighth of them singletons. As concerns this clone: What it recognizes is unknown.

Study outcomes and limitations: In cDNA sequencing, cells with high TCR expression could be over-represented. Shorter TCRB CDR3s, moderately but significantly so, marked every one of the four CD4+ subsets in Type 1 diabetes patients.

Material: naive CD4+ T cells from blood. This chain uses TRBV4-2 with TRBJ1-4; D ambiguous. The sequence derives from a man between 18 and 29 years old in good health. The CDR3: CASSPQVTTNEKLFF. The CDR3 DNA reads TGTGCCAGCAGCCCGCAGGTGACAACTAATGAAAAACTGTTTTTT.